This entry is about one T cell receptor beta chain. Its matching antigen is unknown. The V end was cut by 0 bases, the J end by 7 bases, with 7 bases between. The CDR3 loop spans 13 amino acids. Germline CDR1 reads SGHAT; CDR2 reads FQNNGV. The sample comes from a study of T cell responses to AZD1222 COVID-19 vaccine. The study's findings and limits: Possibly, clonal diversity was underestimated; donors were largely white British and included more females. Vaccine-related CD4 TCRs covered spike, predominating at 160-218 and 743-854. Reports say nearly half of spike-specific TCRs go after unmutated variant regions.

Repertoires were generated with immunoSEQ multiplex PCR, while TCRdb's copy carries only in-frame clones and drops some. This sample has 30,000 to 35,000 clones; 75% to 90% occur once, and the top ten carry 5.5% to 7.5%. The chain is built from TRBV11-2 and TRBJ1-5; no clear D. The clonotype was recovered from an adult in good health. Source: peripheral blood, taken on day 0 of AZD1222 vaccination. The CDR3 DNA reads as TGTGCCAGCAGCTTAGATCAATGGCAGCCCCAGCATTTT. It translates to CASSLDQWQPQHF.